The rows below give T cell receptor beta chains drawn from one sample of a study of CD8+ T cells in alopecia areata. The repertoire was sequenced with immunoSEQ multiplex PCR; TCRdb's copy has only in-frame clones and lacks some. The data contain about 200,000 clones, about two fifths of them singletons. The specimen comprised CD4+ T cells sorted from blood, sampled around week 34, from a patient treated with tofacitinib. The receptor source for this set is a human donor with alopecia areata. Each CDR3 is given with its conserved first and last residue. D genes are given only for firm matches. Where a row states a size, it is once, few, many or the class of an expanded clone; other rows omit it.

NA	TRBJ2-3	few	TRBV27	TGTGCCAGCAGTTTCCGGCCGGCAGATACGCAGTATTTT	CASSFRPADTQYF
NA	TRBJ2-7	NA	TRBV11-1	TGTGCCAGCAGCCAAGGACAGACCTACGAGCAGTACTTC	CASSQGQTYEQYF
TRBD1	TRBJ2-3	NA	TRBV2	TGTGCCAGCAGTGCCGGGACAGGGTACAACACAGATACGCAGTATTTT	CASSAGTGYNTDTQYF
TRBD2	TRBJ2-7	NA	TRBV6-6	TGTGCCAGCACCAACAGCGGGGGTTACTCCTACGAGCAGTACTTC	CASTNSGGYSYEQYF
NA	TRBJ1-1	few	TRBV7-9	TGTGCCAGCAGCTTACAGGGAATGAACACTGAAGCTTTCTTT	CASSLQGMNTEAFF
TRBD1	TRBJ2-1	few	TRBV6-4	TGTGCCAGCAGCCTACAGGGGACAAACAATGAGCAGTTCTTC	CASSLQGTNNEQFF
NA	TRBJ2-5	NA	TRBV7-8	TGTGCCAGCAGCCAGTCCACGCGAGAGACCCAGTACTTC	CASSQSTRETQYF
NA	TRBJ2-7	NA	TRBV29-1	TGCAGCGTTCCTTGGGGCAACTACGAGCAGTACTTC	CSVPWGNYEQYF
NA	TRBJ2-7	NA	TRBV6-1	TGTGCCAGCAGTCTGGAGGGATTCTCCTACGAGCAGTACTTC	CASSLEGFSYEQYF
NA	TRBJ1-1	few	TRBV2	TGTGCCAGCAGTGCGAACCAGAACACTGAAGCTTTCTTT	CASSANQNTEAFF
NA	TRBJ1-6	NA	TRBV7-8	TGTGCCAGCAGTGTAGTGAACAATAATTCACCCCTCCACTTT	CASSVVNNNSPLHF
TRBD1	TRBJ2-2	few	TRBV29-1	TGCAGCGTTTCTCCAGGACAGGGGGTCGGGGAGCTGTTTTTT	CSVSPGQGVGELFF
TRBD1	TRBJ2-6	NA	TRBV7-8	TGTGCCAGCAGCTTAGCCGACAGGGCTGGGGCCAACGTCCTGACTTTC	CASSLADRAGANVLTF
TRBD2	TRBJ2-1	few	TRBV27	TGTGCCAGCAGTTTGTTGGGCGGGGGGGCCCTCGGCGAGCAGTTCTTC	CASSLLGGGALGEQFF
TRBD1	TRBJ1-2	NA	TRBV29-1	TGCAGCGTAGGGGACAGGAACTATGGCTACACCTTC	CSVGDRNYGYTF
NA	TRBJ2-6	NA	TRBV2	TGTGCCAGCCTAGACTCTGGGGCCAACGTCCTGACTTTC	CASLDSGANVLTF
TRBD1	TRBJ1-2	NA	TRBV19	TGTGCCAGTAGTTTGAGTCGACAGGGGACCTATGGCTACACCTTC	CASSLSRQGTYGYTF